This record concerns one T cell receptor beta chain sequence. The source of the sample is a study of blood T cell repertoires in COVID-19. Study overall: Acute-phase and convalescent COVID-19 samples originated in the United States, Italy and Spain. T cells, B-cell-depleted T cells, or PBMCs supplied cDNA or gDNA.

Some clones are missing from TCRdb's copy, which holds only in-frame ones; the method was immunoSEQ multiplex PCR. The sample consists of about 160,000 clones, 65% to 85% of them appearing once. V was shortened by 0 bases and J by 3 bases, with 11 bases between the two germline ends. This CDR3 is 15 amino acids long. The germline gives CDR1 LGHNA, CDR2 YNFKEQ. The sample comprised peripheral blood. The chain has TRBV4-2 and TRBJ1-2, with D tentatively TRBD1 (5 bases). This receptor was identified in an elderly woman with active or convalescent COVID-19. CDR3 amino acids: CASSQDSTADYGYTF. CDR3 nucleotide sequence: TGTGCCAGCAGCCAAGATTCGACAGCAGACTATGGCTACACCTTC.